Reported below is one T cell receptor beta chain. The source of the sample is a study of OX40 agonist ivuxolimab in advanced cancers. In the study overall: The study reported partial responses in three patients: one hepatocellular carcinoma, two cutaneous melanoma.

The table came from immunoSEQ multiplex PCR; TCRdb's copy has only in-frame clones and leaves some out. The table has tens of thousands of clones, roughly 78% seen once. This clonotype was sampled from an adult with an advanced solid tumor such as melanoma, head and neck, liver or kidney cancer. The starting material was CD4+ or CD8+ T cells sorted from blood, obtained in a trial of the OX40 agonist ivuxolimab.

The CDR3 region has the DNA TGTGCCAGCAGTGACCGTGGCAACTCTGCTGGAAACACCATATATTTT. It yields the protein CASSDRGNSAGNTIYF. The V and J genes are TRBV6-4 and TRBJ1-3, with no clear D. Germline V gene data show CDR1 as MRHNA and CDR2 as SNTAGT. V gave up 2 bases and J gave up 2 bases, with 13 bases separating them. This CDR3 comprises 16 residues.